These 32 T cell receptor beta chains originate from one sample sequenced in a study of blood T cells in healthy people across ages. Then a second PCR, running about 6 to 11 cycles, was carried out with a sample-barcoded 5' primer and a J-beta primer mix. MiXCR, run by TCRdb on the 5' RACE reads, gives a single entry per CDR3 protein. The data show about 1.5 million distinct CDR3 sequences, about 40% seen once. The sample taken for sequencing was blood. These TCRs come from a woman aged 18 to 35 in good health.

In DNA form, the CDR3 reads TGTGCCAGCAGCTCTGGTGATAGCGCCTGGGGTGAGCAGTTCTTC. Translated, it gives CASSSGDSAWGEQFF. The gene calls are TRBV7-9 and TRBJ2-1, with D maybe TRBD2 (5 bases). Germline V gives CDR1 SEHNR, CDR2 FQNEAQ (reference sequence). V was shortened by 4 bases and J by 9 bases, with 19 bases between the two germline ends. The CDR3 totals 15 residues.

This chain connects TRBV6-1 to TRBJ2-3; 12 bases match TRBD2. CDR1 is MNHNS and CDR2 is SASEGT in the germline V gene. J gave up 2 bases and V 4 bases, and 4 bases lay outside the gene matches. This CDR3 contains 16 residues. The CDR3 bases are TGTGCCAGCAGTGCGACTAGCGGGAGCGACACAGATACGCAGTATTTT. It codes for CASSATSGSDTDTQYF.

This clonotype was counted between two and nine times. Given a much more abundant clone one base away, this may be a read error. Here the CDR3 reads CASGGSGDEQYF. As DNA, the CDR3 is TGTGCCAGCGGGGGGAGCGGTGATGAGCAGTACTTC. The chain employs TRBV11-2 and TRBJ2-5; D may be TRBD2 (6 bases). The germline V and J ends were trimmed by 8 bases and 11 bases, with 18 bases remaining between them. Germline CDR1 reads SGHAT; CDR2 reads FQNNGV. This CDR3 has 12 residues.

CDR3 sequence (DNA): TGTGCCAGCAGTTACTCGAAGGGGTTGGGGGGACTGGTAAATTCACCCCTCCACTTT. Its protein is CASSYSKGLGGLVNSPLHF. The V gene is TRBV6-5, the J gene TRBJ1-6; D may be TRBD1 (5 bases). The CDR3 runs to 19 residues. Germline CDR1 MNHEY, CDR2 SVGAGI. Trimming shortened V by 0 bases and J by 7 bases, and 22 bases separated the two germline ends.

This chain uses TRBV5-1 with TRBJ2-4; TRBD1 aligns across 8 bases. Germline CDR1 reads SGHRS; CDR2 reads YFSETQ. V lost 3 bases to trimming and J lost 0 bases; unmatched junction nucleotides: 14. The length of the CDR3 is 19 residues. The DNA for the CDR3 is TGCGCCAGCAGCTACCGAAACACAGGGGGATGGCTAGCCAAAAACATTCAGTACTTC. This encodes CASSYRNTGGWLAKNIQYF.

The chain has TRBV29-1 and TRBJ2-1; TRBD1 might be the D (6 bases). Germline values: CDR1 SQVTM, CDR2 ANQGSEA. The CDR3 has 15 residues. V lost 7 bases to trimming and J lost 5 bases, with 21 bases between them. The CDR3 here is CSAEVGGRRDNEQFF. The DNA of the CDR3 is TGCAGCGCAGAGGTTGGGGGCCGTAGGGACAATGAGCAGTTCTTC.

The rearrangement joins TRBV10-3 to TRBJ1-2; no clear D. The germline gives CDR1 ENHRY, CDR2 SYGVKD. Trimming removed 2 bases at V and 8 bases at J, with 9 bases between. This CDR3 comprises 12 residues. The CDR3 DNA sequence: TGTGCCATCAGTGAGCTGGGGTTCGGCTACACCTTC. Encoded protein: CAISELGFGYTF.

The chain has TRBV3-1 and TRBJ2-3; TRBD2 aligns across 8 bases. With V trimmed by 1 base and J by 6 bases, 12 bases remained unmatched. Germline CDR1 is LGHDT and CDR2 is YNNKEL (reference sequence). The CDR3 totals 17 residues. This CDR3 reads CASSQGRGAPSSDTQYF. The CDR3 DNA is TGTGCCAGCAGCCAAGGGCGGGGGGCCCCCTCCAGTGATACGCAGTATTTT.

The chain joins TRBV3-1 to TRBJ2-1, with D unresolved. Germline assignment: CDR1 LGHDT and CDR2 YNNKEL (reference sequence). The germline V and J ends were trimmed by 2 bases and 8 bases, with 13 bases remaining between them. The CDR3 has 14 residues. The DNA of the CDR3 is TGTGCCAGCAGCCAACGAGGCTCGGACCATGAGCAGTTCTTC. This encodes CASSQRGSDHEQFF.

This clonotype turned up a few times. This chain links TRBV29-1 with TRBJ2-3, with D tentatively TRBD1 (5 bases). Germline CDR1 and CDR2: SQVTM and ANQGSEA. CDR3 length: 17 residues. Between the trimmed V and J ends, which lost 4 bases and 2 bases, there was a span of 22 bases. CDR3 nucleotide sequence: TGCAGCGTTGCCAGGCAGGGCAAAGCCTGGGACACAGATACGCAGTATTTT. Encoded protein: CSVARQGKAWDTDTQYF.

The chain recombines TRBV20-1 with TRBJ2-1; D is perhaps TRBD2 (6 bases). Germline CDR1 reads DFQATT; CDR2 reads SNEGSKA (reference sequence). The V and J ends lost 4 bases and 1 base respectively, with 11 bases between them. The CDR3 is made up of 14 amino acids. CDR3 amino acids: CSATSAVSYNEQFF. CDR3 DNA: TGCAGTGCTACTAGCGCGGTTTCCTACAATGAGCAGTTCTTC.

The CDR3 loop is CASTLETGGYGYTF. The DNA for the CDR3 is TGTGCCAGCACCCTGGAGACAGGGGGCTATGGCTACACCTTC. The rearrangement links TRBV12-3 or TRBV12-4 to TRBJ1-2, with 9 bases that match TRBD1. V lost 7 bases and J lost 4; bases outside the gene matches: 7. The CDR3 consists of 14 residues.

V gene TRBV7-2 combines with J gene TRBJ2-7, with 12 bases lining up with TRBD2. CDR1 is SGHTA and CDR2 is FQGNSA in the germline V gene. V trimming: 5 bases; J trimming: 7 bases; junction bases outside the gene matches: 12. The CDR3 has 16 amino acids. In nucleotides, the CDR3 is TGTGCCAGCAGCGCCCGGACTAGCGGGGCCTACAATGAGCAGTACTTC. As protein: CASSARTSGAYNEQYF.

The chain combines TRBV7-8 with TRBJ2-4; 9 nucleotides agree with TRBD1. The assigned J gene may be wrong: the sequence end matches TRBJ2-7 better. The CDR3 is 16 residues long. In germline, CDR1 is SGHVS, CDR2 FQNEAQ. Here the CDR3 DNA reads TGTGCCAGCAGTCGACCCTCCGGGACAGGGACCTACGAGCAGTACTTC. This encodes CASSRPSGTGTYEQYF.

This clonotype was found a few times. The chain has TRBV5-1 and TRBJ2-7, with D maybe TRBD1 (5 bases). Germline CDR1 is SGHRS and CDR2 is YFSETQ. The CDR3 spans 15 residues. Trimming shortened V by 6 bases and J by 3 bases, and 19 bases separated the two germline ends. CDR3 sequence (DNA): TGCGCCAGCACCTTAGGGGAAGAGAAAAGCTACGAGCAGTACTTC. Protein product: CASTLGEEKSYEQYF.

This clonotype has a single count. Just one base apart from a much larger clone, this may be a read error. The genes are TRBV29-1 and TRBJ2-5, with 14 bases identical to TRBD2. The V segment lost 4 bases and the J segment 6 bases; nucleotides outside the gene matches: 4. The CDR3 length is 14 residues. The germline V gene encodes CDR1 SQVTM and CDR2 ANQGSEA. The CDR3 coding sequence is TGCAGCGTTGGACTAGCGGGAGGGTTTCAGACCCAGTACTTC. Translating it yields CSVGLAGGFQTQYF.

This rearrangement joins TRBV7-2 to TRBJ1-1; D is uncertain. The germline V gene encodes CDR1 SGHTA and CDR2 FQGNSA. Trimming cost V 2 bases and J 0 bases, with 10 bases left between them. The CDR3 contains 15 residues. CDR3 sequence (DNA): TGTGCCAGCAGCTTAACAGTGGGGATGAACACTGAAGCTTTCTTT. Amino acid sequence: CASSLTVGMNTEAFF.

V is TRBV10-3 and J is TRBJ2-7; 12 nucleotides agree with TRBD1. The J segment lost 4 bases and the V segment lost 10 bases, leaving 8 bases of the junction unmatched. Germline lookup yields CDR1 ENHRY and CDR2 SYGVKD. The CDR3 has 14 residues. CDR3 nucleotides: TGTGCCAGCCAGGCGGGACAGGGGGCGTACGAGCAGTACTTC. As protein: CASQAGQGAYEQYF.

This chain uses TRBV20-1 with TRBJ2-5; D gene uncertain. Germline CDR1 is DFQATT and CDR2 is SNEGSKA (reference sequence). Trimming cost V 3 bases and J 5 bases, with 7 bases left between them. This CDR3 has 11 amino acids. The CDR3 region is CSARQEETQYF. DNA of the CDR3: TGCAGTGCTAGGCAGGAGGAGACCCAGTACTTC.

CDR3 protein: CASNLKQGVTLIETQYF. DNA for the CDR3: TGTGCCAGCAATCTCAAACAGGGGGTGACGTTGATAGAGACCCAGTACTTC. V usage is TRBV6-6 and J usage is TRBJ2-5, with 8 bases fitting TRBD1. The J segment lost 4 bases and the V segment lost 7 bases, leaving 17 bases of the junction unmatched. Germline V CDR1 and CDR2: MNHNY, SVGAGI (reference sequence). The CDR3 is 17 amino acids.

At least ten counts were recorded for this clonotype. The chain employs TRBV20-1 and TRBJ2-1; D unclear. The CDR3 has 11 residues. Germline CDR1 DFQATT, CDR2 SNEGSKA (reference sequence). In DNA form, the CDR3 reads TGCAGCGCCTCAAACTACAATGAGCAGTTCTTC. Its protein is CSASNYNEQFF.

The genes are TRBV6-4 and TRBJ2-7; D could derive from TRBD1 or TRBD2 (6 bases each). TRBJ2-5 matches the DNA end more closely, so the J call is doubtful. The CDR3 consists of 15 residues. Germline V lookup: CDR1 MRHNA, CDR2 SNTAGT. CDR3 DNA sequence: TGTGCCAGCAGTGACGTAGGGGGGCTGCCGGGGACCCAGTACTTC. Amino acids: CASSDVGGLPGTQYF.

The V gene is TRBV10-3, the J gene TRBJ2-7; 10 bases fit TRBD2. V dropped 4 bases and J dropped 12; count of bases not matched to a gene: 24. CDR3 length: 18 residues. Germline CDR1 reads ENHRY; CDR2 reads SYGVKD. In DNA, the CDR3 is TGTGCCATCAGTGTCCAGGGGACTAGCGAGAGTGCGGCTGAGACCCGGTACTTC. Amino acid sequence: CAISVQGTSESAAETRYF.

The chain combines TRBV28 with TRBJ2-3; TRBD2 aligns across 8 bases. The junction had 3 bases not matched to a gene; V was cut back by 2 bases and J by 2 bases. The CDR3 runs 15 residues. In germline, CDR1 is MDHEN, CDR2 SYDVKM. In nucleotides, the CDR3 is TGTGCCAGCAGTTTAATAGCGGGAAACACAGATACGCAGTATTTT. Protein: CASSLIAGNTDTQYF. Based on the CDR3 plus reference TRBV28 and TRBJ2-3, the full variable domain is DVKVTQSSRYLVKRTGEKVFLECVQDMDHENMFWYRQDPGLGLRLIYFSYDVKMKEKGDIPEGYSVSREKKERFSLILESASTNQTSMYLCASSLIAGNTDTQYFGPGTRLTVL.

The rearrangement links TRBV6-1 to TRBJ2-1; D is ambiguous. The CDR3 runs to 12 residues. Germline CDR1 and CDR2: MNHNS and SASEGT. Deletions cut 2 bases from V and 9 bases from J, with 8 bases between. CDR3 bases: TGTGCCAGCAGTGAACGTCCGTCTGAGCAGTTCTTC. It is translated as CASSERPSEQFF.

Turning to this clonotype: A much larger clone lies a single base off, so this may be a read error. The chain recombines TRBV12-3 or TRBV12-4 with TRBJ2-3, with TRBD1 identical over 8 bases. The CDR3 covers 14 residues. The ends lost 10 bases at V and 5 bases at J; junction bases unmatched: 11. CDR3 DNA: TGTGCCACCCTGACGGGCAGGGGGCAAGATACGCAGTATTTT. The encoded protein is CATLTGRGQDTQYF.

This chain joins TRBV7-6 and TRBJ2-1; maybe TRBD2 (6 bases). CDR1 is SGHVS, CDR2 FNYEAQ, per germline. The CDR3 length is 16 residues. The germline V and J ends were trimmed by 5 bases and 0 bases, with 14 bases remaining between them. CDR3 DNA: TGTGCCAGCAGCCCCGAAGCGGGCCTCTCCTACAATGAGCAGTTCTTC. This codes for CASSPEAGLSYNEQFF.

The V and J genes are TRBV6-5 and TRBJ2-5; D uncertain. CDR1 is MNHEY, CDR2 SVGAGI, per germline. The CDR3 spans 12 residues. V was cut by 5 bases and J by 6 bases, with 10 bases left in between. CDR3 loop: CASSPTDQTQYF. The CDR3 bases are TGTGCCAGCAGTCCGACCGACCAGACCCAGTACTTC.

A word on this clonotype: At one end the junction does not follow the germline gene, possibly because of a read error. This chain joins TRBV30 and TRBJ2-6, with D unclear. Per germline, CDR1 GTSNPN and CDR2 SVGIG (reference sequence). This CDR3 spans 13 amino acids. The CDR3 protein is CSWSVPGANVLTF. The CDR3 DNA sequence: TGTTCCTGGAGTGTACCTGGGGCCAACGTCCTGACTTTC. Combining the CDR3 with reference TRBV30 and TRBJ2-6 gives the whole variable domain SQTIHQWPATLVQPVGSPLSLECTVEGTSNPNLYWYRQAAGRGLQLLFYSVGIGQISSEVPQNLSASRPQDRQFILSSKKLLLSDSGFYLCSWSVPGANVLTFGAGSRLTVL.

V and J are TRBV11-1 and TRBJ2-3; TRBD2 agrees at 14 bases. The germline CDR1 and CDR2 sequences are SGHAT and FQDESV (reference sequence). Unmatched junction bases numbered 8, after V lost 5 bases and J lost 7 bases. The CDR3 has 16 residues. CDR3 DNA: TGTGCCAGCAGCCGACGGACTAGCGGGAGGCAATATACGCAGTATTTT. This codes for CASSRRTSGRQYTQYF. The whole variable domain, filled in from reference TRBV11-1 and TRBJ2-3, reads EAEVAQSPRYKITEKSQAVAFWCDPISGHATLYWYRQILGQGPELLVQFQDESVVDDSQLPKDRFSAERLKGVDSTLKIQPAELGDSAMYLCASSRRTSGRQYTQYFGPGTRLTVL.

The V call is TRBV9, the J call TRBJ2-7, with D possibly being TRBD1 (6 bases). V was trimmed by 0 bases and J by 1 base, leaving 17 bases between them. The CDR3 contains 17 residues. CDR1 and CDR2 from the germline V gene are SGDLS and YYNGEE. CDR3 bases: TGTGCCAGCAGCGTAGGGTCCGGACAGAGGTTTTCCTACGAGCAGTACTTC. Its translation: CASSVGSGQRFSYEQYF.

This chain joins TRBV5-1 and TRBJ2-3, with D possibly being TRBD1 (5 bases). The CDR3 contains 17 residues. Germline CDR1 and CDR2: SGHRS and YFSETQ. V was clipped by 2 bases and J by 0 bases, with 16 bases between them. The CDR3 nucleotides are TGCGCCAGCAGCTTCTTTGCAGGGCAGACTAGCACAGATACGCAGTATTTT. This codes for CASSFFAGQTSTDTQYF.